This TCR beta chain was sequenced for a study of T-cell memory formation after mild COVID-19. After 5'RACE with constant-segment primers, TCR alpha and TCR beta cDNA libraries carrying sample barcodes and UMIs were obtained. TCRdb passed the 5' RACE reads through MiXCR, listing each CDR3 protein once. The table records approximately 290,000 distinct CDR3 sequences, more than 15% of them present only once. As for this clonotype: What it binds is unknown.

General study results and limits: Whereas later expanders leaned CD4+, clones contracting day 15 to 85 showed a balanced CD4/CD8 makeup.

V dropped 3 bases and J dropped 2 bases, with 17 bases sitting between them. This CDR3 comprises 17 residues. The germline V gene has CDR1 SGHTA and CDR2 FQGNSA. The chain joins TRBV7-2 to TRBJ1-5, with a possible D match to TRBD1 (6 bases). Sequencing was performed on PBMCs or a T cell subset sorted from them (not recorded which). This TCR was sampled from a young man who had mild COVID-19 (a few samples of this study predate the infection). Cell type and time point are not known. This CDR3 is CASSFGVQGRRNQPQHF. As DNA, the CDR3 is TGTGCCAGCAGCTTCGGTGTGCAGGGGCGGCGCAATCAGCCCCAGCATTTT.